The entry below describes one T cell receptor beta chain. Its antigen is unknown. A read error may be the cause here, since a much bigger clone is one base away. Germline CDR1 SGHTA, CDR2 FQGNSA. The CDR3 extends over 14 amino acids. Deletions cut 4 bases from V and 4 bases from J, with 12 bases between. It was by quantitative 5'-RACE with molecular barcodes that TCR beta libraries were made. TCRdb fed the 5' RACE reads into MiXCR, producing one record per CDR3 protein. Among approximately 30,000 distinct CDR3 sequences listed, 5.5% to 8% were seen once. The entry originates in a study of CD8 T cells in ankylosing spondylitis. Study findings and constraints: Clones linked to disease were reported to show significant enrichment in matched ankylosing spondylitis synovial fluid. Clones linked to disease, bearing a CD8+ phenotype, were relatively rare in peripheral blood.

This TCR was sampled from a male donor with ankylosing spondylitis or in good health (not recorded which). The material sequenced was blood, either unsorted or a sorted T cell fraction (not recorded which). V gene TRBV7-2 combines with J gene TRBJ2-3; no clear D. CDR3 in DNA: TGTACCAGCAGCTCAGGCCATAAGGCAGATACGCAGTATTTT. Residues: CTSSSGHKADTQYF.